These T cell receptor beta chains were read from a single sample in a study of human T cells and chemical hapten exposure. TCRdb passed the RACE reads through MiXCR, listing each CDR3 protein once. The table includes over 65,000 distinct CDR3 sequences, roughly 10% detected once. The sample was whole blood, taken in connection with sensitization to the hapten diphenylcyclopropenone (DPC). These receptors all stem from a woman aged 45-65 years with alopecia areata. Some clones in this sample may be carry-over from other donors' samples. Both conserved end residues are part of each CDR3. The D gene is left open where the match is weak. Clone size appears in some rows only: once, few, many, or a class for an expanded clone.

v_call	clone_size	d_call	j_call	cdr3_aa	cdr3_nt
TRBV7-9	many	TRBD1	TRBJ2-1	CASSLGQGAYNEQFF	TGTGCCAGCAGCTTAGGACAGGGGGCCTACAATGAGCAGTTCTTC
TRBV9	few	.	TRBJ1-5	CASSVAGGPNQPQHF	TGTGCCAGCAGCGTAGCGGGGGGCCCGAATCAGCCCCAGCATTTT
TRBV7-2	.	TRBD2	TRBJ2-1	CASMASGGSKSSYNEQFF	TGTGCCAGCATGGCTAGCGGGGGATCTAAAAGCTCCTACAATGAGCAGTTCTTC
TRBV30	many	TRBD1	TRBJ1-1	CASTRSRGLMNTEAFF	TGTGCCTCTACCAGGTCCAGGGGGCTCATGAACACTGAAGCTTTCTTT
TRBV7-9	many	TRBD1	TRBJ2-7	CASSLGDGTASGEQYF	TGTGCCAGCAGCTTAGGGGATGGGACAGCGTCTGGTGAGCAGTACTTC
TRBV9	few	TRBD1	TRBJ2-2	CASSANRRQGSTGELFF	TGTGCCAGCAGCGCCAACAGGCGACAGGGTTCCACCGGGGAGCTGTTTTTT
TRBV11-2	.	.	TRBJ2-1	CASSSQRMGANEQFF	TGTGCCAGCAGCTCCCAGAGGATGGGAGCCAATGAGCAGTTCTTC
TRBV13	.	.	TRBJ1-1	CASSLTRGGLKYTEAFF	TGTGCCAGCAGCTTGACCCGCGGGGGGCTTAAGTACACTGAAGCTTTCTTT
TRBV5-1	.	TRBD1	TRBJ1-1	CASSLGQGASTEAFF	TGCGCCAGCAGCTTGGGACAGGGGGCGAGCACTGAAGCTTTCTTT
TRBV28	.	.	TRBJ2-3	CASSLRFPTDTQYF	TGTGCCAGCAGCCTGAGATTTCCGACAGATACGCAGTATTTT
TRBV5-1	.	TRBD1	TRBJ2-3	CASSFGQGWGTDTQYF	TGCGCCAGCAGCTTTGGACAGGGATGGGGGACAGATACGCAGTATTTT
TRBV19	many	TRBD2	TRBJ2-1	CASKRLAGGLGEQFF	TGTGCCAGCAAGCGACTAGCGGGGGGGCTGGGTGAGCAGTTCTTC
TRBV7-9	many	.	TRBJ1-2	CASSHDGNYGYTF	TGTGCCAGCAGCCACGACGGAAACTATGGCTACACCTTC
TRBV4-1	.	TRBD1	TRBJ2-7	CASSQEKRDRLIYEQYF	TGCGCCAGCAGCCAAGAGAAGAGGGACAGACTTATCTACGAGCAGTACTTC
TRBV7-9	many	.	TRBJ1-6	CASSFWLGMSSYNSPLHF	TGTGCCAGCAGCTTCTGGCTGGGGATGAGCTCCTATAATTCACCCCTCCACTTT
TRBV29-1	many	.	TRBJ2-5	CSVGGETQYF	TGCAGCGTTGGCGGGGAGACCCAGTACTTC
TRBV12-3/TRBV12-4	.	TRBD1	TRBJ1-2	CASRDSGTGPGYTF	TGTGCCAGCAGGGACTCCGGGACAGGGCCTGGCTACACCTTC
TRBV28	.	TRBD1	TRBJ1-6	CASSLLQGQGLRNSPLHF	TGTGCCAGCAGTTTATTACAAGGACAGGGCCTTCGTAATTCACCCCTCCACTTT
TRBV29-1	.	.	TRBJ1-2	CSVERYGYTF	TGCAGCGTTGAACGCTATGGCTACACCTTC
TRBV18	.	.	TRBJ1-1	CASSPLRENTEAFF	TGTGCCAGCTCACCACTACGGGAGAACACTGAAGCTTTCTTT
TRBV7-9	.	.	TRBJ2-5	CASSRATETQYF	TGTGCCAGCAGCCGCGCGACGGAGACCCAGTACTTC
TRBV5-5	many	.	TRBJ1-1	CASSPRSQEDTEAFF	TGTGCCAGCAGCCCCCGTAGTCAGGAGGACACTGAAGCTTTCTTT
TRBV6-2/TRBV6-3	.	.	TRBJ1-5	CASSYSGQRRDQPQHF	TGTGCCAGCAGTTACTCGGGGCAGAGGAGGGATCAGCCCCAGCATTTT
TRBV5-1	.	.	TRBJ2-3	CASSLANNPHGTDTQYF	TGCGCCAGCAGCTTGGCCAATAATCCGCACGGCACAGATACGCAGTATTTT
TRBV10-3	.	TRBD2	TRBJ2-1	CAISDPMGLAVGHEQFF	TGTGCCATCAGTGACCCAATGGGACTAGCGGTCGGCCATGAGCAGTTCTTC
TRBV11-2	few	.	TRBJ2-1	CASSMDSSEQFF	TGTGCCAGCAGCATGGACAGTTCTGAGCAGTTCTTC
TRBV29-1	many	.	TRBJ1-1	CSVVLTYMNTEAFF	TGCAGCGTCGTCTTAACCTACATGAACACTGAAGCTTTCTTT
TRBV9	.	.	TRBJ2-4	CASSVGLGGSKNIQYF	TGTGCCAGCAGCGTAGGATTGGGAGGAAGCAAAAACATTCAGTACTTC
TRBV5-4	.	TRBD1	TRBJ1-2	CASSPLDRGYGYTF	TGTGCCAGCAGCCCACTGGACAGGGGCTATGGCTACACCTTC
TRBV2	many	.	TRBJ1-1	CASSVSRVAEAFF	TGTGCCAGCAGTGTCTCCAGGGTAGCTGAAGCTTTCTTT
TRBV11-2	.	.	TRBJ2-7	CASSPRNSYEQYF	TGTGCCAGCAGCCCCCGGAACTCCTACGAGCAGTACTTC